The source of this T cell receptor beta chain is a study of identical twins. Study-level points and caveats: There were fewer insertions in abundant cord blood beta clonotypes, but memory repertoires showed no such pattern.

MiXCR, run by TCRdb on the 5' RACE reads, gives a single entry per CDR3 protein. This sample has 750,000 to 950,000 distinct CDR3 sequences, with 9% to 15% found just once. Germline loops: CDR1 SEHNR, CDR2 FQNEAQ (reference sequence). This CDR3 has 15 residues. Trimming cost V 6 bases and J 3 bases; bases outside gene matches: 7. Concerning this clonotype itself: Its antigen remains unidentified.

These data also formed part of another study, on yellow fever vaccine responses in identical twins. That paper notes: As reported, the vaccine T cell response of twins seemed partly convergent and partly personalized.

Sample: PBMCs. The J gene is TRBJ2-3, the V gene TRBV7-9, with 9 bases fitting TRBD2. This TCR was sampled from a woman in her late teens or twenties in good health. The CDR3 region is CASRKRGALTDTQYF. The DNA for the CDR3 is TGTGCCAGCAGAAAGCGGGGGGCCTTAACAGATACGCAGTATTTT.